One sample yielded the 5 T cell receptor beta chains listed below, sequenced in a study of blood T cell repertoires in COVID-19 (dated by TCRdb to about 2020). Receptors were amplified or captured by the immunoSEQ multiplex PCR assay. TCRdb provides this immuneACCESS table in a form limited to in-frame rearrangements. Some clones are lacking; in checked studies, under half of them reflect an unresolved V gene, and why the rest are absent is not known. The sample table lists 110,000 to 150,000 clones, roughly three quarters of them with a count of one. The ten largest clones add up to about 4% of the sample. The material sequenced was peripheral blood. Every receptor here comes from a man in his sixties with acute or convalescent COVID-19.

The chain links TRBV3-1 (or the pseudogene TRBV3-2) to TRBJ2-5; D gene unclear. The CDR3 runs to 14 residues. The V end lost 2 bases, the J end lost 5 bases, and 12 bases lay between the germline ends. The V gene's germline CDR1 is LGHDT and CDR2 YNNKEL (reference sequence). CDR3 amino acids: CASSQPSRLETQYF. CDR3 DNA sequence: TGTGCCAGCAGCCAACCTTCTAGGTTGGAGACCCAGTACTTC.

This clone has more than one count but fewer than ten. The chain recombines TRBV7-9 with TRBJ1-6; D uncertain. Germline CDR1 reads SEHNR; CDR2 reads FQNEAQ (reference sequence). Trimming cost V 5 bases and J 8 bases, with 10 bases left between them. This CDR3 is 13 amino acids long. This CDR3 is CASSPSGYSPLHF. CDR3 coding DNA: TGTGCCAGCAGCCCTAGCGGATATTCACCCCTCCACTTT.

This chain links TRBV28 with TRBJ1-1; TRBD1 aligns across 7 bases. The CDR3 sequence is 14 residues long. V trimming: 5 bases; J trimming: 1 base; junction bases outside the gene matches: 4. Germline loops: CDR1 MDHEN, CDR2 SYDVKM. The CDR3 loop is CASSVGQRNTEAFF. CDR3 coding DNA: TGTGCCAGCAGTGTGGGACAGCGGAACACTGAAGCTTTCTTT.

This chain uses TRBV10-3 with TRBJ1-5; D is perhaps TRBD1 (5 bases). The CDR3 runs to 15 residues. V was pared by 0 bases and J by 5 bases, with 11 bases between. Germline CDR1 ENHRY, CDR2 SYGVKD. The CDR3 DNA sequence: TGTGCCATCAGTGAGTCGGGGCGGGGGGATCAGCCCCAGCATTTT. Translating gives CAISESGRGDQPQHF.

The gene calls are TRBV27 and TRBJ1-2, with no clear D. Germline CDR1 is MNHEY and CDR2 is SMNVEV (reference sequence). This CDR3 is 12 amino acids long. V gave up 10 bases and J gave up 0 bases, with 9 bases separating them. CDR3 loop: CANGPSNYGYTF. The CDR3 nucleotides read TGTGCCAATGGGCCCTCTAACTATGGCTACACCTTC.